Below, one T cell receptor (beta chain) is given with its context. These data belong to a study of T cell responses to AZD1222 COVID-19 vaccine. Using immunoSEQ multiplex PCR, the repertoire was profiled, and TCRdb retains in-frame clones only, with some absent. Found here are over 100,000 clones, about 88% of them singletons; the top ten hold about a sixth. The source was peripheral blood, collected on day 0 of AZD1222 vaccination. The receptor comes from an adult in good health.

The CDR3 protein is CASTGTGVYGYTF. CDR3 coding DNA: TGTGCCAGTACCGGGACAGGGGTCTATGGCTACACCTTC. The chain is built from TRBV19 and TRBJ1-2; 10 nucleotides align to TRBD1. This CDR3 has 13 amino acids. Germline CDR1 is LNHDA and CDR2 is SQIVND (reference sequence). Germline trimming cut 7 bases from V and 4 bases from J; bases unmatched to any gene: 3.